This passage covers 7 T cell receptor beta chains from one sample sequenced in a study of identical twins. TCRdb re-analysed the 5' RACE reads in MiXCR, keeping a single row per CDR3 protein. The sample has 690,000 or so distinct CDR3 sequences; over 8.5% are singletons. The data also belong to a second study, concerning yellow fever vaccine responses in identical twins.

Specimen: PBMCs. Source of these receptors: a woman under 30 in good health.

J is TRBJ2-7 and V is TRBV28; D might be TRBD2 (5 bases). This CDR3 spans 14 amino acids. Trimming left V 5 bases short and J 0 bases short, with 11 bases between. The V gene's germline CDR1 is MDHEN and CDR2 SYDVKM. The CDR3 nucleotides read TGTGCCAGCAGTGAAAGGGAGAGCTCCTACGAGCAGTACTTC. Its protein is CASSERESSYEQYF.

The chain recombines TRBV11-2 with TRBJ2-5, with 8 positions matching TRBD2. The CDR3 extends over 16 amino acids. CDR1 SGHAT and CDR2 FQNNGV come from the germline V gene. Trimming removed 5 bases from V and 1 base from J; junction bases left unmatched: 9. The CDR3 loop reads CASSPWQRGPQETQYF. CDR3 DNA: TGTGCCAGCAGCCCCTGGCAGCGGGGGCCCCAAGAGACCCAGTACTTC.

V usage is TRBV15 and J usage is TRBJ2-7; D is possibly TRBD1 (6 bases). This CDR3 has 14 residues. CDR1 is LNHNV, CDR2 YYDKDF, per germline (reference sequence). Trimming removed 8 bases at V and 1 base at J, with 15 bases between. The CDR3 bases are TGTGCCACCCAGCCGAGACAGGAGTCCTACGAGCAGTACTTC. This translates into CATQPRQESYEQYF.

This clonotype was found many times. One junction end does not reproduce the germline sequence, and a read error may be involved. J is TRBJ2-1 and V is TRBV7-7, with D unclear. This CDR3 is 13 amino acids long. Germline CDR1 is SSHAT and CDR2 is FNYEAQ (reference sequence). CDR3 bases: TGTGCTAGCAGCTTAATGGCTGGCAATGAGCAGTTCTTC. Amino acid sequence: CASSLMAGNEQFF.

The genes are TRBV3-1 and TRBJ2-3; TRBD2 agrees at 11 bases. The CDR3 has 16 amino acids. CDR1 and CDR2 (germline): LGHDT, YNNKEL (reference sequence). The junction had 5 bases not matched to a gene; V was cut back by 4 bases and J by 2 bases. CDR3 region: CASSLRLAGPTDTQYF. CDR3 bases: TGTGCCAGCAGCCTCCGACTAGCGGGGCCCACAGATACGCAGTATTTT.

V and J are TRBV6-2 or TRBV6-3 and TRBJ2-1; possible D gene TRBD2, 6 bases. V was clipped by 3 bases and J by 3 bases, with 12 bases between them. The CDR3 spans 15 residues. CDR1 MNHEY and CDR2 SVGEGT come from the germline V gene. CDR3 residues: CASSYTGTYYNEQFF. For the CDR3, the DNA is TGTGCCAGCAGTTATACCGGGACTTACTACAATGAGCAGTTCTTC.

This clonotype came up many times. V usage is TRBV10-2 and J usage is TRBJ2-3, with a possible D match to TRBD2 (5 bases). Germline V gene data show CDR1 as WSHSY and CDR2 as SAAADI. CDR3 length: 14 residues. The V end was cut by 4 bases, the J end by 2 bases, with 10 bases between. The chain's CDR3 is CASSGGGYTDTQYF. The CDR3 bases are TGCGCCAGCAGTGGCGGAGGATACACAGATACGCAGTATTTT.